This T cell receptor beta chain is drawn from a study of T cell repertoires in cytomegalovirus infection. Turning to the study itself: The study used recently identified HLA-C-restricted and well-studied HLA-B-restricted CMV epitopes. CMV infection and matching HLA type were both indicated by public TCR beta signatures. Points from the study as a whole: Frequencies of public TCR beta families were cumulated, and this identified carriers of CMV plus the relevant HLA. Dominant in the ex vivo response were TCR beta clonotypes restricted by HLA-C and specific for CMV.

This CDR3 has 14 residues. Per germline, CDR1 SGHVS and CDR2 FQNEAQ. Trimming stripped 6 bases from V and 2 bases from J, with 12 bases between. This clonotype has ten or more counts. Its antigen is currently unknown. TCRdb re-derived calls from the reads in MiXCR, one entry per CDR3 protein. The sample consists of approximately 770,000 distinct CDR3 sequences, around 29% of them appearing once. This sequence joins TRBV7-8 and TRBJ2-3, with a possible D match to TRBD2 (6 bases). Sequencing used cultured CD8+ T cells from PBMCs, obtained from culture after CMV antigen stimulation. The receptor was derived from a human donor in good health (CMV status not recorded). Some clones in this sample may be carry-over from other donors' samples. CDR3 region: CASRAAGTTDTQYF. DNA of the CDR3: TGTGCCAGCAGAGCCGCGGGAACCACAGATACGCAGTATTTT. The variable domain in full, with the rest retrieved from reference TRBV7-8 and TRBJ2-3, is GAGVSQSPRYKVAKRGQDVALRCDPISGHVSLFWYQQALGQGPEFLTYFQNEAQLDKSGLPSDRFFAERPEGSVSTLKIQRTQQEDSAVYLCASRAAGTTDTQYFGPGTRLTVL.